The sequence of this T cell receptor beta chain was determined in a study of control samples from healthy donors and cancer patients. Assay used: immunoSEQ multiplex PCR; TCRdb lists only in-frame clones, some missing. The repertoire holds roughly 90,000 clones, with about 89% as singletons. This TCR was recovered from a woman in her 50s with colorectal cancer. The source material was PBMCs.

Here the CDR3 reads CAISEEGLGYQETQYF. The CDR3 bases are TGTGCCATCAGTGAGGAGGGACTAGGATACCAAGAGACCCAGTACTTC. The chain combines TRBV10-3 with TRBJ2-5, with 8 nucleotides matching TRBD2. The V segment lost 2 bases and the J segment 0 bases; nucleotides outside the gene matches: 5. CDR3 length: 16 amino acids. CDR1 is ENHRY and CDR2 is SYGVKD in the germline V gene.